Listed below are T cell receptor beta chains from one sample, sequenced in a study of cytomegalovirus exposure and HLA in healthy donors. Here immunoSEQ multiplex PCR was the method, and the copy in TCRdb shows in-frame clones only, minus some. The sample contains 85,000 to 100,000 clones, 78% of which appear only once. Material for sequencing was PBMCs. Receptors originate from an older woman in good health and CMV-seronegative. Both conserved end residues are part of each CDR3. The D gene is left open where the match is weak. Part of the rows lack a size; the others show once, few, many or a class for expanded clones.

D gene | J gene | clone size | V gene | CDR3 protein | CDR3 DNA
NA | TRBJ1-2 | NA | TRBV7-2 | CASSLGTGYATYYGYTF | TGTGCCAGCAGCTTAGGAACAGGATATGCTACCTACTATGGCTACACCTTC
TRBD1 | TRBJ1-2 | NA | TRBV4-3 | CASSQVFPGQAPVFYGYTF | TGCGCCAGCAGCCAAGTTTTCCCGGGACAGGCGCCGGTATTCTATGGCTACACCTTC
TRBD1 | TRBJ2-7 | few | TRBV29-1 | CSVAGAGQGSSYEQYF | TGCAGCGTCGCCGGCGCCGGACAGGGCAGCTCCTACGAGCAGTACTTC
TRBD2 | TRBJ2-3 | NA | TRBV4-2 | CASSQDLSVSGGVADTQYF | TGTGCCAGCAGCCAAGATCTGAGTGTCTCGGGAGGGGTGGCAGATACGCAGTATTTT
NA | TRBJ1-2 | few | TRBV4-3 | CASSQDPGGPYGYTF | TGCGCCAGCAGCCAAGATCCGGGGGGCCCCTATGGCTACACCTTC
TRBD1 | TRBJ2-7 | NA | TRBV27 | CASSPINDRGLYEQYF | TGTGCCAGCAGTCCCATCAACGACAGGGGTCTCTACGAGCAGTACTTC
TRBD1 | TRBJ1-5 | NA | TRBV27 | CASSLFGTESNQPQHF | TGTGCCAGCAGTTTATTTGGGACAGAGAGCAATCAGCCCCAGCATTTT
TRBD2 | TRBJ2-1 | once | TRBV5-6 | CASSLYRTSGTNEQFF | TGTGCCAGCAGCTTGTATCGGACTAGCGGGACGAATGAGCAGTTCTTC
TRBD1 | TRBJ1-5 | NA | TRBV7-9 | CASSTGQGINQPQHF | TGTGCCAGCAGCACCGGACAGGGGATCAATCAGCCCCAGCATTTT
NA | TRBJ1-1 | NA | TRBV6-5 | CASGSGGLNTEAFF | TGTGCCAGCGGTAGTGGGGGGTTGAACACTGAAGCTTTCTTT
NA | TRBJ1-6 | NA | TRBV6-5 | CASSYSYRRGVSPLHF | TGTGCCAGCAGTTACTCGTACCGCAGGGGAGTTTCACCCCTCCACTTT
TRBD1 | TRBJ1-5 | NA | TRBV6-5 | CASRRQGASNQPQHF | TGTGCCAGCAGACGACAGGGGGCGAGCAATCAGCCCCAGCATTTT
NA | TRBJ1-1 | NA | TRBV4-3 | CASGRGMNTEAFF | TGCGCCAGCGGTAGGGGAATGAACACTGAAGCTTTCTTT
NA | TRBJ2-3 | NA | TRBV18 | CASSPINAGSTDTQYF | TGTGCCAGCTCACCAATCAACGCGGGTAGCACAGATACGCAGTATTTT
TRBD1 | TRBJ1-1 | NA | TRBV29-1 | CSVGQGGTEAFF | TGCAGCGTCGGACAGGGTGGCACTGAAGCTTTCTTT
NA | TRBJ2-1 | NA | TRBV29-1 | CSVGTPGSYNEQFF | TGCAGCGTTGGGACTCCTGGCTCCTACAATGAGCAGTTCTTC
NA | TRBJ1-5 | NA | TRBV5-6 | CASSLFEEGNQPQHF | TGTGCCAGCAGCCTATTCGAAGAAGGCAATCAGCCCCAGCATTTT